These 21 T cell receptor beta chains came from one sample sequenced in a study of T cell repertoires in cytomegalovirus infection. From the reads, TCRdb called clonotypes with MiXCR, one entry per CDR3 protein. The data contain 45,000 to 55,000 distinct CDR3 sequences, roughly 22% of them seen just once; the ten biggest clones take up over 85%. These receptors lack a known antigen. This specimen consisted of CD8+ T cells from cultured PBMCs, obtained from culture after CMV antigen stimulation. The receptors shown here come from a human donor in good health (CMV status not recorded). Some clones in this sample may be carry-over from other donors' samples.

In this sample, this clonotype turned up a few times. The gene calls are TRBV6-2 or TRBV6-3 and TRBJ2-7, with D possibly matching TRBD2 (7 bases). The germline V gene encodes CDR1 MNHEY and CDR2 SVGEGT. The CDR3 loop spans 14 amino acids. The V end was cut by 7 bases, the J end by 3 bases, with 16 bases between. In DNA, the CDR3 is TGTGCCAGCACTCCCGCGGGGGCGGTCTACGAGCAGTACTTC. Protein: CASTPAGAVYEQYF.

The CDR3 protein is CARSSGGQETQYF. The CDR3 DNA reads as TGTGCCAGATCTAGCGGGGGCCAAGAGACCCAGTACTTC. The rearrangement links TRBV7-9 to TRBJ2-5; 10 nucleotides line up with TRBD2. Trimming cost V 9 bases and J 1 base; bases outside gene matches: 2. Germline CDR1 and CDR2: SEHNR and FQNEAQ (reference sequence). The CDR3 runs to 13 residues.

The CDR3 nucleotides are TGTGCCAGCAGTTTAGCGCTCGGACCGGGGGGCACCGGGGAGCTGTTTTTT. It codes for CASSLALGPGGTGELFF. The J gene is TRBJ2-2, the V gene TRBV12-3 or TRBV12-4, with 7 bases that match TRBD2. V dropped 0 bases and J dropped 4; count of bases not matched to a gene: 8. The length of the CDR3 is 17 residues.

The genes are TRBV4-3 and TRBJ1-6; D not resolved. The germline V gene has CDR1 LGHNA and CDR2 YSLEER. The CDR3 consists of 16 residues. V shed 0 bases and J shed 4 bases, with 10 bases lying between them. CDR3 nucleotide sequence: TGCGCCAGCAGCCAAGAAAGGGCGGCTTATAATTCACCCCTCCACTTT. It codes for CASSQERAAYNSPLHF.

This chain connects TRBV9 to TRBJ2-7; D may be TRBD2 (5 bases). V was cut by 0 bases and J by 5 bases, with 12 bases left in between. The germline V gene encodes CDR1 SGDLS and CDR2 YYNGEE. This CDR3 spans 14 amino acids. Here the CDR3 reads CASSVGETPHEQYF. The CDR3 DNA reads TGTGCCAGCAGCGTAGGGGAGACTCCCCACGAGCAGTACTTC.

The CDR3 sequence is CASSIAGTRNANEQFF. In DNA form, the CDR3 reads TGTGCCAGTAGTATAGCCGGGACTAGAAATGCCAATGAGCAGTTCTTC. The chain couples TRBV19 to TRBJ2-1, with 8 bases that match TRBD2. This CDR3 region has 16 residues. Germline V gives CDR1 LNHDA, CDR2 SQIVND (reference sequence). Trimming took 1 base from V and 6 from J; bases not matched to a gene: 8.

In this sample, this clonotype turned up many times. The chain links TRBV11-2 to TRBJ2-7; 9 bases fit TRBD1. Germline V CDR1 and CDR2: SGHAT, FQNNGV. CDR3 length equals 14 residues. Trimming at V came to 7 bases and at J to 6 bases, leaving 10 bases not matched to a gene. As DNA, the CDR3 is TGTGCCAGCAAAATAGGACAGGGGTATTTCGAGCAGTACTTC. Its translation: CASKIGQGYFEQYF.

This chain links TRBV7-2 with TRBJ2-7, with TRBD2 identical over 15 bases. The CDR3 has 15 residues. V trimming: 5 bases; J trimming: 7 bases; junction bases outside the gene matches: 6. Germline CDR1 reads SGHTA; CDR2 reads FQGNSA. The CDR3 nucleotides read TGTGCCAGCAGCCTGGGACTAGCGGGAGGAAGGGAGCAGTACTTC. Its translation is CASSLGLAGGREQYF.

The CDR3 spells CASSLAGKGQFF. The CDR3 DNA is TGTGCCAGCAGCTTGGCCGGCAAGGGGCAGTTCTTC. The chain recombines TRBV5-6 with TRBJ2-1, with D uncertain. V lost 0 bases and J lost 12, with 10 bases in between. Germline V lookup: CDR1 SGHDT, CDR2 YYEEEE. The CDR3 sequence is 12 residues long.

CDR3 amino acids: CATTSGGNEQFF. CDR3 in DNA: TGTGCCACCACATCGGGGGGCAATGAGCAGTTCTTC. This chain connects TRBV24-1 to TRBJ2-1, with TRBD2 matching 7 bases. The trim removed 8 bases at V and 6 bases at J, leaving 3 bases unmatched. This CDR3 comprises 12 residues. Looked up from germline, CDR1 is KGHDR and CDR2 is SFDVKD.

This sequence joins TRBV7-6 and TRBJ2-1; D gene ambiguous. CDR1 SGHVS and CDR2 FNYEAQ come from the germline V gene. The V end lost 1 base, the J end lost 9 bases, and 4 bases lay between the germline ends. The CDR3 contains 11 residues. The CDR3 region has the DNA TGTGCCAGCAGCTTAGGGGGTGAGCAGTTCTTC. It translates to CASSLGGEQFF.

The rearrangement links TRBV5-4 to TRBJ2-1; TRBD1 agrees at 10 bases. The germline CDR1 and CDR2 sequences are SGHNT and YYREEE (reference sequence). Losses at the gene ends were 4 bases for V and 9 bases for J; bases not matched to a gene: 7. The length of the CDR3 is 14 residues. CDR3 region: CASSPGTGEGEQFF. The CDR3 DNA reads as TGTGCCAGCAGCCCCGGGACAGGGGAGGGTGAGCAGTTCTTC.

The chain carries TRBV10-3 and TRBJ1-1; D possibly corresponds to TRBD1 (5 bases). Germline V gives CDR1 ENHRY, CDR2 SYGVKD. The CDR3 runs 12 residues. V was trimmed by 8 bases and J by 2 bases, leaving 9 bases between them. The CDR3 sequence is CAIGRGNTEAFF. The CDR3 bases are TGTGCCATCGGAAGGGGAAACACTGAAGCTTTCTTT.

This chain links TRBV27 with TRBJ1-2; perhaps TRBD1 as D (5 bases). The length of the CDR3 is 13 residues. Germline V gene data show CDR1 as MNHEY and CDR2 as SMNVEV (reference sequence). V was trimmed by 5 bases and J by 5 bases, leaving 12 bases between them. CDR3 sequence reads: CASSETGSYGYTF. CDR3 DNA sequence: TGTGCCAGCAGTGAAACAGGATCATATGGCTACACCTTC.

This clonotype was recorded many times. The J gene is TRBJ1-1, the V gene TRBV10-1; no reliable D call. The V gene lost 3 bases and the J gene lost 1 base, with 6 bases spanning the gap. CDR1 and CDR2 (germline): WNHNN, SYGVQD (reference sequence). This CDR3 contains 13 residues. The CDR3 region is CASSEVENTEAFF. For the CDR3, the DNA is TGCGCCAGCAGTGAAGTGGAGAACACTGAAGCTTTCTTT.

This clonotype has a handful of counts. The chain couples TRBV6-5 to TRBJ2-5, with TRBD1 as a possible D gene (6 bases). This CDR3 spans 14 amino acids. Deletions cut 2 bases from V and 5 bases from J, with 12 bases between. Per germline, CDR1 MNHEY and CDR2 SVGAGI. For the CDR3, the DNA is TGTGCCAGCAGTTACGAGGGGGTCTGGGAGACCCAGTACTTC. Protein product: CASSYEGVWETQYF.

This clonotype was seen a handful of times. The chain joins TRBV15 to TRBJ2-7; 10 nucleotides match TRBD1. Germline V gene lookup returns CDR1 LNHNV and CDR2 YYDKDF (reference sequence). The CDR3 spans 14 residues. After removal of 3 bases from V and 5 bases from J, the junction contained 4 bases not matched to a gene. Here the CDR3 reads CATSSWDRGNEQYF. Here the CDR3 DNA reads TGTGCCACCAGCAGCTGGGACAGGGGCAACGAGCAGTACTTC.

The J gene is TRBJ1-1, the V gene TRBV11-2, with TRBD1 identical over 11 bases. The CDR3 totals 14 residues. The junction had 5 bases not matched to a gene; V was cut back by 6 bases and J by 5 bases. CDR1 and CDR2 from the germline V gene are SGHAT and FQNNGV. CDR3 coding DNA: TGTGCCAGCAGTAGGGACAGGGGGGGAACTGAAGCTTTCTTT. Protein product: CASSRDRGGTEAFF.

The chain recombines TRBV6-5 with TRBJ2-7; D may be TRBD2 (6 bases). Germline loops: CDR1 MNHEY, CDR2 SVGAGI. V lost 6 bases, J lost 4 bases, and 19 bases lay in between. The CDR3 consists of 15 residues. The CDR3 protein is CASRAGTGDWYEQYF. The CDR3 DNA is TGTGCCAGCAGAGCCGGGACTGGGGACTGGTACGAGCAGTACTTC.

The rearrangement links TRBV19 to TRBJ1-5; no clear D. The CDR3 sequence is 14 residues long. Trimming took 6 bases from V and 1 from J, leaving 10 bases between them. CDR1 is LNHDA, CDR2 SQIVND, per germline (reference sequence). The chain's CDR3 is CASSTVGSNQPQHF. The DNA for the CDR3 is TGTGCCAGTAGCACTGTAGGGAGCAATCAGCCCCAGCATTTT.

V and J are TRBV7-6 and TRBJ2-1; the D gene is possibly TRBD2 (5 bases). This CDR3 has 16 residues. In germline, CDR1 is SGHVS, CDR2 FNYEAQ. V gave up 1 base and J gave up 0 bases, with 10 bases separating them. CDR3 nucleotides: TGTGCCAGCAGCTTAGTCGACGGGAACTCCTACAATGAGCAGTTCTTC. As protein: CASSLVDGNSYNEQFF.